This is a list of T cell receptor beta chains from one sample in a study of T cell responses to AZD1222 COVID-19 vaccine. Generated by immunoSEQ multiplex PCR, the TCRdb table keeps only in-frame clones and is missing some. The sample records over 120,000 clones, 85% to 95% being singletons. The sequences come from peripheral blood, collected after recovery from COVID-19. The receptors derive from an adult who had recovered from COVID-19. The CDR3 runs from the conserved cysteine through the conserved F or W. The D gene is left open where the match is weak. Size tells how often a clone was seen (once, few, many) or the class of an expanded clone, and some rows leave it out.

J	size	D	V	CDR3	DNA
TRBJ2-5	NA	NA	TRBV29-1	CSVADLGYQETQYF	TGCAGCGTTGCGGACTTGGGGTACCAAGAGACCCAGTACTTC
TRBJ1-2	NA	NA	TRBV4-1	CASSPWTANYGYTF	TGCGCCAGCAGCCCATGGACAGCCAACTATGGCTACACCTTC
TRBJ2-2	NA	NA	TRBV27	CASRRGGKERNTGELFF	TGTGCCAGCAGGCGAGGGGGAAAGGAAAGAAACACCGGGGAGCTGTTTTTT
TRBJ2-7	NA	NA	TRBV28	CASSLPGTASYEQYF	TGTGCCAGCAGTCTACCCGGGACCGCCTCCTACGAGCAGTACTTC
TRBJ2-7	NA	NA	TRBV6-5	CASSSQASREQYF	TGTGCCAGCAGCTCGCAGGCCTCTCGCGAGCAGTACTTC
TRBJ1-1	NA	NA	TRBV5-1	CASGGPLNTEAFF	TGCGCCAGTGGGGGTCCCCTGAACACTGAAGCTTTCTTT
TRBJ1-1	NA	NA	TRBV19	CASSGSRGVKAEAFF	TGTGCCAGTAGTGGTTCGCGGGGTGTGAAGGCTGAAGCTTTCTTT
TRBJ2-5	NA	NA	TRBV3-1/TRBV3-2	CASSQRRLAGETQYF	TGTGCCAGCAGCCAACGCAGGCTGGCTGGGGAGACCCAGTACTTC
TRBJ1-5	NA	NA	TRBV2	CASSAAPGSNQPQHF	TGTGCCAGCAGTGCGGCTCCAGGGAGCAATCAGCCCCAGCATTTT
TRBJ2-7	once	TRBD2	TRBV7-9	CASSFGGSAGEQYF	TGTGCCAGCAGCTTTGGCGGGAGTGCCGGCGAGCAGTACTTC
TRBJ2-7	NA	TRBD2	TRBV4-2	CASSQDKGSGRYEQYF	TGTGCCAGCAGCCAAGATAAGGGTAGCGGGAGATACGAGCAGTACTTC
TRBJ2-1	NA	TRBD2	TRBV7-3	CASSVLGGTYNEQFF	TGTGCCAGCAGCGTCCTCGGGGGGACCTACAATGAGCAGTTCTTC
TRBJ2-7	NA	NA	TRBV5-4	CASSLGRGESYEQYF	TGTGCCAGCAGCTTGGGGAGGGGGGAGTCGTACGAGCAGTACTTC
TRBJ2-1	NA	NA	TRBV5-1	CASSLGGAKNEQFF	TGCGCCAGCAGCTTGGGGGGGGCGAAGAATGAGCAGTTCTTC
TRBJ1-1	NA	NA	TRBV5-4	CASSLHGEELAEAFF	TGTGCCAGCAGCCTCCACGGGGAGGAGCTGGCTGAAGCTTTCTTT
TRBJ1-1	NA	NA	TRBV11-3	CASSLGGGRGDTEAFF	TGTGCCAGCAGCTTAGGTGGGGGGCGCGGAGACACTGAAGCTTTCTTT
TRBJ2-2	NA	NA	TRBV27	CASSDRDSYTGELFF	TGTGCCAGCAGTGACCGGGACTCCTACACCGGGGAGCTGTTTTTT
TRBJ1-3	NA	NA	TRBV3-1/TRBV3-2	CASSQGALISGNTIYF	TGTGCCAGCAGCCAAGGGGCACTGATCTCTGGAAACACCATATATTTT
TRBJ2-7	NA	TRBD2	TRBV29-1	CSVEDSAGTIGEQYF	TGCAGCGTTGAAGACTCCGCCGGGACTATTGGCGAGCAGTACTTC
TRBJ2-3	NA	TRBD2	TRBV28	CASSLSPGLAGGTDTQYF	TGTGCCAGCAGTTTATCCCCCGGACTAGCGGGAGGTACGGATACGCAGTATTTT
TRBJ1-2	NA	TRBD1	TRBV6-5	CATAGRGGGNYGYTF	TGTGCCACCGCGGGCCGGGGAGGGGGCAACTATGGCTACACCTTC
TRBJ1-5	once	NA	TRBV19	CASRGVTWYSNQPQHF	TGTGCCAGTAGGGGGGTGACCTGGTATAGCAATCAGCCCCAGCATTTT
TRBJ2-3	NA	NA	TRBV10-3	CAIGSTDTQYF	TGTGCCATCGGGAGCACAGATACGCAGTATTTT
TRBJ2-1	NA	NA	TRBV11-2	CASSDQGDYNEQFF	TGTGCCAGCAGCGATCAAGGAGACTACAATGAGCAGTTCTTC
TRBJ1-5	NA	NA	TRBV3-1/TRBV3-2	CASSQGSAQGGQPQHF	TGTGCCAGTAGCCAAGGATCGGCACAGGGCGGCCAGCCCCAGCATTTT
TRBJ2-7	NA	NA	TRBV7-2	CASSPQGFGYEQYF	TGTGCCAGCAGCCCACAGGGTTTCGGCTACGAGCAGTACTTC
TRBJ1-5	NA	NA	TRBV6-5	CASTDGDQPQHF	TGTGCCAGCACCGACGGGGATCAGCCCCAGCATTTT
TRBJ2-1	NA	TRBD2	TRBV4-1	CASSQDGLADNEQFF	TGCGCCAGCAGCCAAGATGGCCTAGCGGACAATGAGCAGTTCTTC
TRBJ1-6	NA	NA	TRBV25-1	CASSEWSEYSPLHF	TGTGCCAGCAGTGAATGGTCAGAATATTCACCCCTCCACTTT
TRBJ2-3	NA	TRBD2	TRBV20-1	CSASKLAGADTQYF	TGCAGTGCTAGTAAACTAGCGGGAGCAGATACGCAGTATTTT
TRBJ2-7	NA	NA	TRBV28	CASSGYEQYF	TGTGCCAGCAGTGGGTACGAGCAGTACTTC